This entry is about one T cell receptor beta chain. What this receptor recognizes is not known. The data stem from a study of monozygotic twins with inflammatory bowel disease (dated by TCRdb to about 2019). General notes on the study: The complete study included approximately 28 monozygotic twin pairs: 19 IBD-discordant Danish pairs and nine German pairs, of which four were IBD-concordant and five were IBD-discordant. Disease-associated traits were sought mainly through comparisons between IBD patients and their genetically identical healthy co-twins within discordant pairs. Each individual had, on average, about 151 000 unique TCRalpha sequences and 181 000 unique TCRbeta sequences available for analysis.

The paper as a whole reports these results and caveats: Different T cell subtypes could not be distinguished in the analysis. Fewer clonotypes were shared with other individuals by IBD patients than by healthy twins, most markedly in patients showing signs of disease activity. Because patients were on differing immunosuppressive treatments, the repertoires may have picked up extra background noise and inter-individual variability. Repertoire similarity did not differ between concordant and discordant twins, which could be due to limited statistical power. IBD patients had lower TCRbeta repertoire diversity, measured by the inverse Simpson index, than their healthy co-twins. No single strong signal or clonotype linked to IBD turned up in the results, so the idea that one exists was not supported.

Reading from cysteine to phenylalanine, the CDR3 counts 13 amino acids. DNA is not on record. The germline V gene supplies CDR1 SGDLS and CDR2 YYNGEE. A roughly 2.7 ml peripheral blood sample was drawn into PAXgene tubes per donor and stored at -80°C. Without T cell sorting, total RNA was isolated from whole blood using the PAXgene blood miRNA kit on an automated QIAcube. Peripheral blood from monozygotic twin pairs concordant or discordant for inflammatory bowel disease was subjected to deep TCRalpha and TCRbeta repertoire profiling with unique molecular barcoding. Smoking habits were recorded for all twin pairs, with individuals classified as current, former or never smokers. Receptors were amplified or captured by 5' RACE. The input for every TCR library was 3,500 to 4,000 ng of total RNA. For each sample, cDNA was synthesized in eight separate reactions using SMARTScribe reverse transcriptase. During cDNA synthesis, unique molecular identifiers containing a 6-nucleotide sample barcode were introduced by template switching. TCRalpha and TCRbeta cDNA was amplified in two nested PCRs of about 17 and 10 cycles, and bead purification was carried out after each PCR. Before amplification, the cDNA was treated with uracil DNA-glycosylase and purified using the QIAquick PCR purification kit. In the second PCR, Illumina TruSeq-compatible adapters and sample-specific barcodes were added. Library quality and concentration were assessed using TapeStation and Qubit, and 5 ng of each library was pooled. Pooled libraries were sequenced on an Illumina HiSeq2500 single-index Rapid Run with 2 x 100 bp reads and custom sequencing primers. Per the source publication's procedure: MiGEC version 1.2.6 was used for UMI-based consensus assembly to correct PCR and sequencing errors. MiXCR version 2.1.1 was used to carry out V(D)J alignment, clonotype assembly and CDR3 extraction. To normalise gene usage, clonotype sharing and MAIT/NKT TCR abundance, the analysis used the top 1000, 10 000 and 20 000 clonotypes per sample. Diversity was computed as the inverse Simpson index with the vegan R package after downsampling to 27 000 UMIs. Statistical testing used paired Mann-Whitney U tests on the discordant twin pairs and applied Benjamini-Hochberg correction for multiple testing. TCRdb reprocessed the raw reads; every CDR3 protein sequence is a single record, and DNA is not supplied. TCRdb's processing, not the authors' own work, is the source of the V and J calls. The sample table on file contains more than 300,000 distinct CDR3 sequences. Of the sample, just over 2.5% is held by the ten largest clones.

This TCR was recovered from a human donor with ulcerative colitis or Crohn's disease, or a healthy co-twin of an affected twin (not recorded which). Sequenced material: blood. The rearranged chain carries TRBV9 and TRBJ2-1; no DNA is available, so the TRBD1 call from TCRdb remains unchecked. The CDR3 protein: CASSVASPEEQFF.